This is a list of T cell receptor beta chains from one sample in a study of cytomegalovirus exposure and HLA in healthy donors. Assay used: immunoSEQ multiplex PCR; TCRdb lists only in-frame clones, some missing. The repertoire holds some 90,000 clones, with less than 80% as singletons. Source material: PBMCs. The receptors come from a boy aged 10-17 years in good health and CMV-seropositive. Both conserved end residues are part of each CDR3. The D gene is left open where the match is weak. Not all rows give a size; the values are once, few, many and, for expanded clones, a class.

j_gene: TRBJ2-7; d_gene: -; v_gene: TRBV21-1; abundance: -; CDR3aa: CASSFLAWDRVYEQYF; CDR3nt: TGTGCCAGCAGCTTCCTAGCGTGGGACAGGGTCTACGAGCAGTACTTC
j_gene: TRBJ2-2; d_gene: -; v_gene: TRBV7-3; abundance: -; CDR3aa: CASSLNTPRGGVNTGELFF; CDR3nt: TGTGCCAGCAGCTTAAACACCCCTAGGGGCGGGGTAAACACCGGGGAGCTGTTTTTT
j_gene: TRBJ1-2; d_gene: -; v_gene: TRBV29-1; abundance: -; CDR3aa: CSVGGGGSDYGYTF; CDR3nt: TGCAGCGTTGGGGGCGGGGGCTCAGACTATGGCTACACCTTC
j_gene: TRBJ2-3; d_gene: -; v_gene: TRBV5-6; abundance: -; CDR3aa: CASSPWTSTDTQYF; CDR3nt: TGTGCCAGCAGCCCCTGGACTAGCACAGATACGCAGTATTTT
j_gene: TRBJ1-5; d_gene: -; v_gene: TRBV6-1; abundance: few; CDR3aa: CASRGGGSGNQPQHF; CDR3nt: TGTGCCAGCAGGGGAGGGGGGTCGGGCAATCAGCCCCAGCATTTT
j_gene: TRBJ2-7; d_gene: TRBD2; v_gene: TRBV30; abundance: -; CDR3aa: CALTSGTYEQYF; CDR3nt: TGTGCCTTGACTAGCGGGACTTACGAGCAGTACTTC
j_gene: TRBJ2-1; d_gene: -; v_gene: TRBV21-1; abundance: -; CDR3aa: CASSNHDLSGRAVGEQFF; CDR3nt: TGTGCCAGCAGCAATCATGATTTGAGCGGGAGGGCCGTAGGCGAGCAGTTCTTC
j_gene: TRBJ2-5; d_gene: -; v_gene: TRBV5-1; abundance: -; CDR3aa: CASSLLQGQETQYF; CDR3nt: TGCGCCAGCAGCTTGTTGCAGGGACAAGAGACCCAGTACTTC
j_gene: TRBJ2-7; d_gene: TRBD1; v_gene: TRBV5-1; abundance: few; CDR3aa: CASSLANGTGSGQYF; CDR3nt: TGCGCCAGCAGCTTGGCCAACGGGACAGGTTCTGGGCAGTACTTC
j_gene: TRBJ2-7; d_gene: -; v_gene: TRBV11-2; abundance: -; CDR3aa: CASSPRPASDYEQYF; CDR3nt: TGTGCCAGCAGCCCACGCCCGGCTAGCGACTACGAGCAGTACTTC
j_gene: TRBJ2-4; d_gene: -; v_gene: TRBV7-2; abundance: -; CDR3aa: CASSLVGLAKNIQYF; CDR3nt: TGTGCCAGCAGCTTAGTGGGCCTAGCCAAAAACATTCAGTACTTC
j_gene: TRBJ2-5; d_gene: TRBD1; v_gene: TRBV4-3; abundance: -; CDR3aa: CASSNTGQGGETQYF; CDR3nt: TGCGCCAGCAGCAACACGGGACAGGGTGGGGAGACCCAGTACTTC
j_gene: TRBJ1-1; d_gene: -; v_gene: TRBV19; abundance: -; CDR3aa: CASSTLRRQNTEAFF; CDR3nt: TGTGCCAGTAGTACCCTCCGGCGGCAAAACACTGAAGCTTTCTTT
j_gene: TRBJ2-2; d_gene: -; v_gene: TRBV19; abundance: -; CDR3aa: CASSPQGTTGELFF; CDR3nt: TGTGCCAGTAGCCCACAGGGTACGACCGGGGAGCTGTTTTTT
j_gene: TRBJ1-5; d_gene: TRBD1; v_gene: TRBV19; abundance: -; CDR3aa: CASSIVQGAGYQPQHF; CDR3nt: TGTGCCAGTAGTATTGTACAGGGGGCCGGTTATCAGCCCCAGCATTTT
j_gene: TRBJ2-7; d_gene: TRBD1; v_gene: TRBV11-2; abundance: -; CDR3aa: CASSSISWGQGYEQYF; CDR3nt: TGTGCCAGCAGCTCCATATCCTGGGGACAGGGCTACGAGCAGTACTTC
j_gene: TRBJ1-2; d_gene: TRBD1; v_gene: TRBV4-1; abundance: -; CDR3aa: CASSQIGTGGGYPF; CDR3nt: TGCGCCAGCAGCCAAATTGGGACAGGAGGCGGCTACCCCTTC
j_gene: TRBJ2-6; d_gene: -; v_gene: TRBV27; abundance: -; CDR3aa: CASSPGWATGANVLTF; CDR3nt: TGTGCCAGCAGTCCAGGCTGGGCTACTGGGGCCAACGTCCTGACTTTC
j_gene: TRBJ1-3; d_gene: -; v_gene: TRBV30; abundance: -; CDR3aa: CAWSDFGRSGNTIYF; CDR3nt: TGTGCCTGGAGTGATTTTGGCAGGTCTGGAAACACCATATATTTT
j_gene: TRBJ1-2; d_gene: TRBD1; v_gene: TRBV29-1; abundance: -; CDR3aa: CSVSGQVFGYTF; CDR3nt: TGCAGCGTTTCAGGACAGGTGTTTGGCTACACCTTC
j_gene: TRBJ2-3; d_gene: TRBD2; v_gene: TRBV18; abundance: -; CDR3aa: CASSPTSGATDTQYF; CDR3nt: TGTGCCAGCTCCCCGACTAGCGGGGCAACAGATACGCAGTATTTT
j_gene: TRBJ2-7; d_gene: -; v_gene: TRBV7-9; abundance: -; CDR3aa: CATSRAITYEQYF; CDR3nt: TGTGCGACAAGCAGGGCTATAACCTACGAGCAGTACTTC
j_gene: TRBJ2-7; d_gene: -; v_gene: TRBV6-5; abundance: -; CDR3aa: CASSSPFQGAYEQYF; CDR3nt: TGTGCCAGCAGCTCCCCATTTCAGGGTGCGTACGAGCAGTACTTC
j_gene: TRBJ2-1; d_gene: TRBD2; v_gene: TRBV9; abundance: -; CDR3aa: CASSVGSSGSIYEQFF; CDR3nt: TGTGCCAGCAGCGTAGGATCCAGCGGGAGTATCTATGAGCAGTTCTTC
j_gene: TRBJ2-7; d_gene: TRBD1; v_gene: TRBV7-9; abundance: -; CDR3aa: CASSVYRDRGYEQYF; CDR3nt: TGTGCCAGCAGCGTATACCGGGACAGGGGCTACGAGCAGTACTTC
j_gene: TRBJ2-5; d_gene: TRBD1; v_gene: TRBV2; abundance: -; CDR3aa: CASRRDSQETQYF; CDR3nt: TGTGCCAGCAGGAGGGACAGCCAAGAGACCCAGTACTTC